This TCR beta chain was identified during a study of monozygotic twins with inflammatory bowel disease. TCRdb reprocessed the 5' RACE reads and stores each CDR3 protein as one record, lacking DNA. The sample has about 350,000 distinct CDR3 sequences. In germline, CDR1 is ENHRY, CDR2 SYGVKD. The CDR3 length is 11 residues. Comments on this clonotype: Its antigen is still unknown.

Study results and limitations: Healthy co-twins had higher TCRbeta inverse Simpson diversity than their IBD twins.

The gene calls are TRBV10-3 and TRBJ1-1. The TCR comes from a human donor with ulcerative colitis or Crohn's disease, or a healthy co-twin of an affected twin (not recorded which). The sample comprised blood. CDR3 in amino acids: CAILMNTEAFF.